Below are 5 T cell receptor beta chains sequenced from a single sample in a study of blood T cell repertoires in COVID-19. Clones were read by immunoSEQ multiplex PCR, and TCRdb kept only the in-frame ones, dropping some. The repertoire holds 150,000 or so clones, with approximately 83% as singletons. Sample: PBMCs or T cells enriched from blood (not recorded which). These receptors were taken from a man in his 70s who had been exposed to COVID-19.

The chain is built from TRBV5-1 and TRBJ2-2; D is possibly TRBD1 (6 bases). The V and J ends lost 0 bases and 6 bases respectively, with 9 bases between them. The CDR3 is 14 residues long. Per the germline V gene, CDR1 is SGHRS and CDR2 is YFSETQ. The CDR3 sequence: CASSLVGAAGELFF. CDR3 bases: TGCGCCAGCAGCTTGGTGGGGGCTGCCGGGGAGCTGTTTTTT. Looking up the rest from reference TRBV5-1 and TRBJ2-2 gives the full variable domain: KAGVTQTPRYLIKTRGQQVTLSCSPISGHRSVSWYQQTPGQGLQFLFEYFSETQRNKGNFPGRFSGRQFSNSRSEMNVSTLELGDSALYLCASSLVGAAGELFFGEGSRLTVL.

The rearrangement joins TRBV6-1 to TRBJ1-1, with D unresolved. Germline CDR1 reads MNHNS; CDR2 reads SASEGT. Between the trimmed V and J ends, which lost 3 bases and 0 bases, there was a span of 11 bases. The CDR3 has 15 amino acids. CDR3 bases: TGTGCCAGCAGTGACCCCCTTCGGGTGAACACTGAAGCTTTCTTT. Translating gives CASSDPLRVNTEAFF.

The genes are TRBV28 and TRBJ2-1, with 9 bases identical to TRBD2. The junction had 2 bases not matched to a gene; V was cut back by 2 bases and J by 3 bases. This CDR3 has 15 residues. Per germline, CDR1 MDHEN and CDR2 SYDVKM. The CDR3: CASSLGGRDYNEQFF. For the CDR3, the DNA is TGTGCCAGCAGTTTAGGCGGGAGGGACTACAATGAGCAGTTCTTC.

This rearrangement joins TRBV3-1 (or the pseudogene TRBV3-2) to TRBJ1-2; perhaps TRBD1 as D (5 bases). CDR3 length: 14 amino acids. Trimming took 0 bases from V and 5 from J, leaving 10 bases between them. The germline V gene has CDR1 LGHDT and CDR2 YNNKEL (reference sequence). This CDR3 reads CASSQDLTVYGYTF. CDR3 in DNA: TGTGCCAGCAGCCAAGATCTGACAGTTTATGGCTACACCTTC.

This sequence joins TRBV30 and TRBJ1-2, with 10 bases lining up with TRBD1. Trimming removed 2 bases from V and 6 bases from J; junction bases left unmatched: 6. CDR3 size: 14 residues. The germline CDR1 and CDR2 sequences are GTSNPN and SVGIG (reference sequence). This CDR3 is CAWSRDRGIDGYTF. The CDR3 region has the DNA TGTGCCTGGAGTCGGGACAGGGGAATCGATGGCTACACCTTC.